This T cell receptor (beta chain) appears in the sequencing data of a study of human T cells and chemical hapten exposure (dated by TCRdb to the early 2020s). A note on the overall study: For sensitization, 2% DPC in acetone was applied to a roughly 2 cm by roughly 2 cm area of upper inner arm skin. Patients additionally received weekly therapeutic DPC doses to the scalp throughout the roughly 25-week study period. Patch testing was performed on the upper back with Finn chambers containing 0.01% DPC, and the patch tests were scored after 6 days according to International Contact Dermatitis Research Group standards. The patient cohort, mostly female, included alopecia areata with under or over 50% scalp involvement, alopecia totalis and alopecia universalis. The libraries were sequenced as a pool, and the TCR yield per sample differed mostly because of small variations in library volumes within the pool. Peripheral blood TCR repertoire changes were tracked in vivo in alopecia patients during primary and secondary sensitization to the hapten diphenylcyclopropenone (DPC). Blood was sampled from patients pre-sensitization (week 0) and at 2, 6 and about 24 weeks after DPC sensitization. For TCR sequencing, blood came from approximately 29 alopecia patients at anywhere from one to four time points (pre-sensitization, 2, 6 and 24 weeks). General study outcomes and caveats: Patch test score was positively correlated with the number of PT1 expanded TCRs, with significance at thresholds 8, 16 and 32 but not at 4. Because all patients had alopecia, a presumed autoimmune disease, the immune response of the patients might differ from that of healthy individuals. The number of TCRs above 1 in 1000 frequency did not change with DPC sensitization; there was no evidence of global repertoire structure alterations. Significantly more large CDR3 similarity clusters were formed by expanded TCRs than by pre-sensitization or healthy control sets, consistent with antigen-driven responses. After repeated subsampling, changes were observed in the strength of the expansion versus patch-test correlation and in the threshold at which the correlation became significant.

Libraries came from RACE. Reads for this sample came from a NextSeq 500. During library preparation, unique molecular identifiers were attached to individual cDNA molecules so that TCRs could be counted quantitatively and reproducibly. Both TCR alpha and TCR beta chains were sequenced from each blood RNA sample. On the study's bioinformatics: The median number of TCRs per sample was approximately 93,000, ranging from about 23,224 to 700,000. V, J and CDR3 annotation of the TCR reads was performed with the Decombinator software suite. For the PS versus PT1 abundance plots, all samples were subsampled to the same number of TCRs (28,000). Expanded TCRs were defined as absent before sensitization and observed at least eight times at the 2-week time point. The public reads were reanalyzed by TCRdb: fastp trimming at Q25, MiXCR alignment, in-frame beta chains only. Duplicate CDR3 protein sequences are folded into a single record with the most common DNA and genes. TCRdb, rather than the study authors, made the V and J calls. This sample gives more than 85,000 distinct CDR3 sequences in total; 8.5% to 9% of them show up just once. Approximately 2.4% of the sample lies in the top ten.

This clonotype was seen only a few times. The target of this receptor is not known. Base qualities were left out, and no much larger clone turns up one base away. Explained via the paper, the time point label denotes: pre-sensitization, week 0. The sample's treatment or condition, from its label and the paper: therapeutic diphenylcyclopropenone sensitization with weekly scalp DPC. At each patch-test visit, blood was drawn before the patch test was applied. Eligible patients were aged 18 to 70, diagnosed with alopecia, deemed suitable for DPC therapy, and excluded if pregnant. Total RNA was extracted from unfractionated whole blood collected in Tempus Blood RNA tubes. Sequences SGDLS (CDR1) and YYNGEE (CDR2) are obtained from the germline V gene. There are 14 amino acids in the CDR3, from cysteine to phenylalanine inclusive. The DNA shown is the 42-base CDR3, in frame from base 1. Trimming takes 0 bases from V and 4 bases from J, and the germline ends sit 10 bases apart.

Recombination connected TRBV9 to TRBJ2-5, with the identity of the D gene unclear. The receptor comes from a man aged 35-49 years with alopecia areata. Some clones in this sample may be carry-over from other donors' samples. Sequences were derived from whole blood, sampled in connection with sensitization to the hapten diphenylcyclopropenone (DPC). The CDR3 is CASSVGPTGETQYF. The DNA sequence is TGTGCCAGCAGCGTAGGGCCCACGGGAGAGACCCAGTACTTC.